The T cell receptor (beta chain) described here comes from a study of control samples from healthy donors and cancer patients. TCRdb keeps only in-frame clones here, not all; method: immunoSEQ multiplex PCR. The sample lists about 86,000 clones, about 92% occurring once. Trimming shortened V by 0 bases and J by 2 bases, and 11 bases separated the two germline ends. Germline loops: CDR1 LGHDT, CDR2 YNNKEL (reference sequence). CDR3 length: 17 amino acids. This chain joins TRBV3-1 (or the pseudogene TRBV3-2) and TRBJ1-6; D unresolved. The material sequenced was blood. This sequence originates from a woman in her 30s in good health. CDR3 DNA: TGTGCCAGCAGCCAAGAGGGAATACCTACCTATAATTCACCCCTCCACTTT. It is translated as CASSQEGIPTYNSPLHF.